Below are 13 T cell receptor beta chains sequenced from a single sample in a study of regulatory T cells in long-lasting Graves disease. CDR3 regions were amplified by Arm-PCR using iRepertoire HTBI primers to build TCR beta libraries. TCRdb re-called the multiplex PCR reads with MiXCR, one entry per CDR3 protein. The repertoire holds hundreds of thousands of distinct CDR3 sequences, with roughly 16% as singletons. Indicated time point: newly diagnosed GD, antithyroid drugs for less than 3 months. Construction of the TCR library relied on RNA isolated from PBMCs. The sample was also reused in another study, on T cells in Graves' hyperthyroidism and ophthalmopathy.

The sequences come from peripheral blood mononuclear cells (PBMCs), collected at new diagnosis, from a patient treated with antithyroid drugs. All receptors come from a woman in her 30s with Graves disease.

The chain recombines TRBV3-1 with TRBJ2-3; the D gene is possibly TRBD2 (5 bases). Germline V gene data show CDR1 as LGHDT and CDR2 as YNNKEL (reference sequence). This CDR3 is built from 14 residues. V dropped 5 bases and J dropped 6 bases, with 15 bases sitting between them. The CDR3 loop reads CASSFHPERDTQYF. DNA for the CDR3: TGTGCCAGCAGCTTCCACCCAGAGCGGGATACGCAGTATTTT.

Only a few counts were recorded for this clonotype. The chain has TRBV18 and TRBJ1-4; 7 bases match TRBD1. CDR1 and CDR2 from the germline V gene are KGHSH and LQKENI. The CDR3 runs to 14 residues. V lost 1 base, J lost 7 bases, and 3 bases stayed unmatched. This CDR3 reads CASSPQGAREKLFF. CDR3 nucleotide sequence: TGTGCCAGCTCACCACAGGGGGCGCGTGAAAAACTGTTTTTT.

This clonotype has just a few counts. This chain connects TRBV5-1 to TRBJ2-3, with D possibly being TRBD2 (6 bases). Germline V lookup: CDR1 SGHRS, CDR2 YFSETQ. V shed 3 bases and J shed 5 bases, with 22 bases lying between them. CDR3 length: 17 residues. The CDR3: CASSSPGVEIGRDTQYF. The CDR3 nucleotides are TGCGCCAGCAGCTCCCCGGGGGTGGAAATCGGCAGAGATACGCAGTATTTT.

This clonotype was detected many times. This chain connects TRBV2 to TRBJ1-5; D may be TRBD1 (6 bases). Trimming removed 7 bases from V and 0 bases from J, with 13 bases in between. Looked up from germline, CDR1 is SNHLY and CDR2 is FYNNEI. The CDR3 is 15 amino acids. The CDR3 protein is CASTGDNLSNQPQHF. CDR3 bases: TGTGCCAGCACCGGGGACAACCTTAGCAATCAGCCCCAGCATTTT.

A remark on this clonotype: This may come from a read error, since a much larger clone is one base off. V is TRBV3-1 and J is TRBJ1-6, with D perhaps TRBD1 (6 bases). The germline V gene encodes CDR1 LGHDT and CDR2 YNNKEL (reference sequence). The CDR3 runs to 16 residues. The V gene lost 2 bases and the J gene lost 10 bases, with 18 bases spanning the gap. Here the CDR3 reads CASSQNSAGTRSPLHF. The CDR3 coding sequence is TGTGCCAGCAGCCAAAATTCCGCCGGGACACGCTCACCCCTCCACTTT.

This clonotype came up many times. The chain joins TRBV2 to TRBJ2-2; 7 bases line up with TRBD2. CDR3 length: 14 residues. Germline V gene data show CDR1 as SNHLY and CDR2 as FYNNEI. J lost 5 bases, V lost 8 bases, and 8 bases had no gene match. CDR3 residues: CASVRDSGTGELFF. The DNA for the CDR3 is TGTGCCAGCGTACGGGATAGCGGGACCGGGGAGCTGTTTTTT.

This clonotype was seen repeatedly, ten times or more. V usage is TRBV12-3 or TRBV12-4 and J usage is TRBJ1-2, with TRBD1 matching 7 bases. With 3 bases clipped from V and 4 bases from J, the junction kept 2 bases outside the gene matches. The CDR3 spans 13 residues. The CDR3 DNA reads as TGTGCCAGCAGTTTCGACAGGGCCTATGGCTACACCTTC. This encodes CASSFDRAYGYTF.

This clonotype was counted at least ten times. This CDR3 reads CASSLLTAGMNTEAFF. The CDR3 nucleotides are TGTGCCAGCAGTTTACTGACAGCGGGGATGAACACTGAAGCTTTCTTT. The rearrangement links TRBV27 to TRBJ1-1, with D maybe TRBD1 (5 bases). V was shortened by 2 bases and J by 0 bases, with 13 bases between the two germline ends. Germline V gene sequence: CDR1 MNHEY, CDR2 SMNVEV (reference sequence). The CDR3 is 16 residues long.

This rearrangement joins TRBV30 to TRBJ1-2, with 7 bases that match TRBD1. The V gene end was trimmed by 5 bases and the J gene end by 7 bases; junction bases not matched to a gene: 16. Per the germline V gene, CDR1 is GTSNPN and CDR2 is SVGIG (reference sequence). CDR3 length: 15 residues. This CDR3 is CAWGGQSLRSSGYTF. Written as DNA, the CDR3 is TGTGCCTGGGGGGGACAGAGCCTGCGGTCGAGTGGCTACACCTTC.

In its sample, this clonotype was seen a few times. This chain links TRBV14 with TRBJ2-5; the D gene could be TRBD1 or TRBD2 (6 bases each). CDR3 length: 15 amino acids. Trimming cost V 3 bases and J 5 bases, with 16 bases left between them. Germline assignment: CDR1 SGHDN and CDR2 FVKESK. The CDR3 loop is CASSHISGARETQYF. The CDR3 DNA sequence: TGTGCCAGCAGCCATATATCGGGGGCGCGGGAGACCCAGTACTTC.

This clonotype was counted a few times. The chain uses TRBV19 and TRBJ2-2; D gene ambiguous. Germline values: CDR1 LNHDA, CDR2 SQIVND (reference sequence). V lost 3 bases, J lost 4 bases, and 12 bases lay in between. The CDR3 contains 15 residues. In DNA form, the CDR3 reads TGTGCCAGTAGTATTGGAGTCGTCCTCACCGGGGAGCTGTTTTTT. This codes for CASSIGVVLTGELFF.

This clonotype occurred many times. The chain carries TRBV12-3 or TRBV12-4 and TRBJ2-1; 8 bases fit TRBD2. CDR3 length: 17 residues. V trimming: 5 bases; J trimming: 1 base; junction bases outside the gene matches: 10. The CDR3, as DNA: TGTGCCAGCAGTACTAGCGGAAAAGACTTTTCCTACAATGAGCAGTTCTTC. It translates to CASSTSGKDFSYNEQFF.

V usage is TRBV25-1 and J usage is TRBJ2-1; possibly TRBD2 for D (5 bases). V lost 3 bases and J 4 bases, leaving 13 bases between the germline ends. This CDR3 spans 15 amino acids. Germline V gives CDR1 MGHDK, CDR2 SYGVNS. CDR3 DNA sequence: TGTGCCAGCAGTGATGACGGGGAAATATACAATGAGCAGTTCTTC. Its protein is CASSDDGEIYNEQFF.